The 27 T cell receptor beta chains below come from one sample, sequenced in a study of cytomegalovirus exposure and HLA in healthy donors. The PCR made use of 60 Vbeta and 13 Jbeta primers. The table came from immunoSEQ multiplex PCR; TCRdb's copy has only in-frame clones and leaves some out. The data show 200,000 to 250,000 clones, more than 75% seen once. Sample: PBMCs. The origin of the receptors is a woman aged 40 to 49 in good health and CMV-seronegative.

The chain carries TRBV18 and TRBJ1-5; D uncertain. With 1 base removed from V and 4 bases from J, the gap between germline ends came to 5 bases. The CDR3 is made up of 13 amino acids. Germline V lookup: CDR1 KGHSH, CDR2 LQKENI. The CDR3 region has the DNA TGTGCCAGCTCACCACGTACTAATCAGCCCCAGCATTTT. It codes for CASSPRTNQPQHF.

This clone was seen more than once but under ten times. This chain uses TRBV5-1 with TRBJ1-4, with 8 bases that match TRBD1. The CDR3 covers 15 residues. The V segment lost 5 bases and the J segment 8 bases; nucleotides outside the gene matches: 11. Germline CDR1 SGHRS, CDR2 YFSETQ. CDR3 residues: CASSPQTGVGEKLFF. CDR3 nucleotide sequence: TGCGCCAGCAGTCCTCAGACAGGGGTGGGCGAAAAACTGTTTTTT.

The rearrangement uses TRBV27 and TRBJ2-7, with 10 positions matching TRBD2. Germline V gene sequence: CDR1 MNHEY, CDR2 SMNVEV (reference sequence). J lost 5 bases, V lost 6 bases, and 7 bases had no gene match. The CDR3 is 14 residues long. The CDR3 DNA sequence: TGTGCCAGCAGAGCTAGCGGGAGAACAAACGAGCAGTACTTC. Its translation is CASRASGRTNEQYF.

V gene TRBV27 combines with J gene TRBJ2-7, with TRBD1 matching over 7 bases. Germline CDR1 is MNHEY and CDR2 is SMNVEV (reference sequence). Germline trimming cut 5 bases from V and 6 bases from J; bases unmatched to any gene: 10. The CDR3 loop spans 14 amino acids. The CDR3 region has the DNA TGTGCCAGCAGTCCAAGGACAGGTGGGGTCGAGCAGTACTTC. Protein: CASSPRTGGVEQYF.

The chain recombines TRBV29-1 with TRBJ2-7, with TRBD1 identical over 8 bases. The J segment lost 2 bases and the V segment lost 2 bases, leaving 11 bases of the junction unmatched. Germline CDR1 reads SQVTM; CDR2 reads ANQGSEA. CDR3 size: 16 residues. The CDR3 DNA is TGCAGCGTTGAATTCCAGGGGGCCTCCCCCACCTACGAGCAGTACTTC. Its translation: CSVEFQGASPTYEQYF.

This sequence joins TRBV9 and TRBJ2-7; TRBD1 aligns across 9 bases. In germline, CDR1 is SGDLS, CDR2 YYNGEE. This CDR3 is 13 amino acids long. With V trimmed by 4 bases and J by 3 bases, 2 bases remained unmatched. For the CDR3, the DNA is TGTGCCAGCAGCCGACAGGGGGACTACGAGCAGTACTTC. As protein: CASSRQGDYEQYF. Based on the CDR3 plus reference TRBV9 and TRBJ2-7, the full variable domain is DSGVTQTPKHLITATGQRVTLRCSPRSGDLSVYWYQQSLDQGLQFLIQYYNGEERAKGNILERFSAQQFPDLHSELNLSSLELGDSALYFCASSRQGDYEQYFGPGTRLTVT.

The CDR3 spells CASSERQMNTEAFF. The CDR3 DNA follows: TGTGCCAGCAGTGAGAGACAGATGAACACTGAAGCTTTCTTT. This chain uses TRBV6-1 with TRBJ1-1; D is possibly TRBD1 (5 bases). The germline CDR1 and CDR2 sequences are MNHNS and SASEGT. Trimming took 3 bases from V and 0 from J, leaving 8 bases between them. The CDR3 is made up of 14 amino acids.

The sample holds one count of this clone. The J gene is TRBJ2-5, the V gene TRBV7-6, with 8 positions matching TRBD1. The CDR3 covers 15 residues. The V segment lost 5 bases and the J segment 5 bases; nucleotides outside the gene matches: 10. The germline V gene encodes CDR1 SGHVS and CDR2 FNYEAQ. CDR3 amino acids: CASSAWTGTGETQYF. The CDR3 DNA reads TGTGCCAGCAGCGCCTGGACAGGGACTGGGGAGACCCAGTACTTC.

The table lists this clone with a few counts. This sequence joins TRBV27 and TRBJ2-7; 14 bases match TRBD2. With 7 bases clipped from V and 5 bases from J, the junction kept 4 bases outside the gene matches. The germline V gene has CDR1 MNHEY and CDR2 SMNVEV (reference sequence). The CDR3 is made up of 14 amino acids. Here the CDR3 reads CASKGLAGEDEQYF. CDR3 DNA sequence: TGTGCCAGCAAGGGACTAGCGGGAGAAGACGAGCAGTACTTC.

The V gene is TRBV10-1, the J gene TRBJ2-3; D gene unclear. Germline CDR1 is WNHNN and CDR2 is SYGVQD (reference sequence). The CDR3 runs 14 residues. Between the trimmed V and J ends, which lost 0 bases and 1 base, there was a span of 5 bases. DNA for the CDR3: TGCGCCAGCAGTGAGTCCCTCGGCACAGATACGCAGTATTTT. Its translation: CASSESLGTDTQYF.

This clone was recorded a few times. The rearrangement joins TRBV7-2 to TRBJ2-2; D gene uncertain. With 7 bases removed from V and 2 bases from J, the gap between germline ends came to 8 bases. The CDR3 runs 13 residues. The germline V gene has CDR1 SGHTA and CDR2 FQGNSA. The CDR3, as DNA: TGTGCCAGCACCCCCTCTAACACCGGGGAGCTGTTTTTT. It translates to CASTPSNTGELFF.

J is TRBJ1-2 and V is TRBV6-1, with D possibly TRBD1 on 5 matching bases. V was trimmed by 5 bases and J by 4 bases, leaving 11 bases between them. CDR3 length: 13 residues. Germline CDR1 MNHNS, CDR2 SASEGT. The CDR3 DNA is TGTGCCAGCAGTCCACAGGTTCCCTATGGCTACACCTTC. Protein: CASSPQVPYGYTF.

About this clone itself: At one end, the junction sequence differs from germline, possibly due to a read error. The chain couples TRBV2 to TRBJ2-2, with D perhaps TRBD2 (6 bases). CDR3 size: 15 residues. CDR1 is SNHLY and CDR2 is FYNNEI in the germline V gene. The CDR3 spells CATSASGLRGGELFF. The CDR3 DNA sequence: TGTGCCACCAGTGCCTCGGGACTTCGGGGCGGGGAGCTGTTTTTT.

The chain is built from TRBV29-1 and TRBJ2-1; 7 bases agree with TRBD1. With V trimmed by 6 bases and J by 8 bases, 4 bases remained unmatched. Looked up from germline, CDR1 is SQVTM and CDR2 is ANQGSEA. The CDR3 extends over 11 amino acids. CDR3 region: CSVEGAYEQFF. The CDR3 DNA reads as TGCAGCGTCGAGGGGGCCTATGAGCAGTTCTTC.

The chain is built from TRBV28 and TRBJ2-7; 8 bases are shared with TRBD1. This CDR3 is 16 amino acids long. Losses at the gene ends were 6 bases for V and 2 bases for J; bases not matched to a gene: 12. Germline V gives CDR1 MDHEN, CDR2 SYDVKM. This CDR3 reads CASSLGEPGQAYEQYF. CDR3 in DNA: TGTGCCAGCAGCCTTGGGGAACCGGGACAGGCCTACGAGCAGTACTTC.

The gene calls are TRBV7-3 and TRBJ2-1, with D tentatively TRBD2 (5 bases). CDR1 is SGHTA and CDR2 is FQGTGA in the germline V gene. The CDR3 runs 15 residues. Trimming took 4 bases from V and 6 from J, leaving 16 bases between them. The CDR3 nucleotides read TGTGCCAGCAGCTCGTTTGGGAGTGTCTTCAATGAGCAGTTCTTC. It specifies CASSSFGSVFNEQFF.

This clone is a singleton in its sample. CDR3 loop: CASSHRYSSNQPQHF. CDR3 bases: TGTGCCAGCAGCCACAGGTACAGTAGCAATCAGCCCCAGCATTTT. The V call is TRBV7-3, the J call TRBJ1-5, with D perhaps matching TRBD1 (5 bases). The CDR3 spans 15 residues. Trimming shortened V by 5 bases and J by 0 bases, and 11 bases separated the two germline ends. Germline values: CDR1 SGHTA, CDR2 FQGTGA.

J is TRBJ2-7 and V is TRBV7-2, with D uncertain. Trimming pared 5 bases from V and 7 bases from J, leaving 9 bases between. The CDR3 is made up of 11 amino acids. CDR1 and CDR2 from the germline V gene are SGHTA and FQGNSA. CDR3 bases: TGTGCCAGCAGCCATTACACGGAGCAGTACTTC. Translating gives CASSHYTEQYF. Supplemented by reference TRBV7-2 and TRBJ2-7, the full variable domain reads GAGVSQSPSNKVTEKGKDVELRCDPISGHTALYWYRQSLGQGLEFLIYFQGNSAPDKSGLPSDRFSAERTGGSVSTLTIQRTQQEDSAVYLCASSHYTEQYFGPGTRLTVT.

This clone was recorded only once. The rearrangement uses TRBV5-1 and TRBJ2-7; D ambiguous. This CDR3 region has 11 residues. Germline V gives CDR1 SGHRS, CDR2 YFSETQ. Trimming left V 5 bases short and J 4 bases short, with 7 bases between. CDR3 sequence (DNA): TGCGCCAGCAGTAACACGTACGAGCAGTACTTC. It is translated as CASSNTYEQYF.

The gene calls are TRBV30 and TRBJ1-1, with 8 nucleotides matching TRBD1. V was pared by 3 bases and J by 4 bases, with 10 bases of the junction left unmatched. CDR1 and CDR2 from the germline V gene are GTSNPN and SVGIG (reference sequence). The CDR3 spans 15 residues. CDR3 sequence reads: CAWRARTGLGTEAFF. The CDR3 DNA sequence: TGTGCCTGGAGGGCAAGGACAGGGCTGGGCACTGAAGCTTTCTTT.

The chain is built from TRBV7-3 and TRBJ2-7, with a possible D match to TRBD1 (6 bases). The CDR3 consists of 15 residues. Deletions cut 3 bases from V and 0 bases from J, with 12 bases between. From germline, CDR1 is SGHTA and CDR2 FQGTGA. This CDR3 reads CASSFIQGPSYEQYF. In DNA, the CDR3 is TGTGCCAGCAGCTTTATCCAGGGGCCCTCCTACGAGCAGTACTTC.

The chain carries TRBV10-3 and TRBJ1-2; tentative D call: TRBD1 (5 bases). The V and J ends lost 7 bases and 6 bases respectively, with 21 bases between them. Germline V lookup: CDR1 ENHRY, CDR2 SYGVKD. The CDR3 is 15 amino acids. CDR3 in amino acids: CAITPLGASQDGYTF. In DNA, the CDR3 is TGTGCCATCACTCCCCTTGGGGCCAGCCAAGATGGCTACACCTTC.

There are a few counts of this clone. As DNA, the CDR3 is TGTGCCAGCAGTCGACTAGCGGGAGGAGGATCCTACAATGAGCAGTTCTTC. It is translated as CASSRLAGGGSYNEQFF. The chain has TRBV27 and TRBJ2-1; the match to TRBD2 covers 13 bases. The CDR3 is made up of 17 amino acids. The junction had 5 bases not matched to a gene; V was cut back by 5 bases and J by 1 base. Germline CDR1 and CDR2: MNHEY and SMNVEV (reference sequence).

The chain recombines TRBV7-9 with TRBJ1-1; D is perhaps TRBD1 (5 bases). The CDR3 contains 16 residues. V gave up 2 bases and J gave up 7 bases, with 20 bases separating them. Germline V gene data show CDR1 as SEHNR and CDR2 as FQNEAQ (reference sequence). The CDR3 DNA sequence: TGTGCCAGCAGCTTATTAGGGGATTACAGTTTGTTTGAAGCTTTCTTT. Protein product: CASSLLGDYSLFEAFF.

The sample holds a few counts of this clone. This chain joins TRBV7-2 and TRBJ2-2; 7 positions match TRBD2. V shed 2 bases and J 4 bases; nucleotides not matched to a gene: 13. Germline CDR1 SGHTA, CDR2 FQGNSA. This CDR3 has 18 amino acids. Written as DNA, the CDR3 is TGTGCCAGCAGCTTAAAGGTGGGAGGGCCCTCCGTCACCGGGGAGCTGTTTTTT. The encoded protein is CASSLKVGGPSVTGELFF.

J is TRBJ1-1 and V is TRBV5-1, with a possible D match to TRBD1 (5 bases). In germline, CDR1 is SGHRS, CDR2 YFSETQ. V shed 4 bases and J shed 4 bases, with 14 bases lying between them. The CDR3 is 14 amino acids. CDR3: CASSPPTEATEAFF. CDR3 DNA sequence: TGCGCCAGCAGCCCCCCGACAGAAGCCACTGAAGCTTTCTTT. Supplemented by reference TRBV5-1 and TRBJ1-1, the full variable domain reads KAGVTQTPRYLIKTRGQQVTLSCSPISGHRSVSWYQQTPGQGLQFLFEYFSETQRNKGNFPGRFSGRQFSNSRSEMNVSTLELGDSALYLCASSPPTEATEAFFGQGTRLTVV.

DNA for the CDR3: TGTGCCAGCGGAGGGGACTTCGGGGGCTACACCTTC. Amino acids: CASGGDFGGYTF. The V and J genes are TRBV7-9 and TRBJ1-2, with D perhaps matching TRBD1 (5 bases). This CDR3 comprises 12 residues. The germline V and J ends were trimmed by 8 bases and 8 bases, with 15 bases remaining between them. The germline CDR1 and CDR2 sequences are SEHNR and FQNEAQ (reference sequence). Combining the CDR3 with reference TRBV7-9 and TRBJ1-2 gives the whole variable domain DTGVSQNPRHKITKRGQNVTFRCDPISEHNRLYWYRQTLGQGPEFLTYFQNEAQLEKSRLLSDRFSAERPKGSFSTLEIQRTEQGDSAMYLCASGGDFGGYTFGSGTRLTVV.